Shown below are 30 T cell receptor beta chains from a single sample sequenced in a study of cytomegalovirus exposure and HLA in healthy donors (dated by TCRdb to between 2016 and 2019). Library construction relied on the immunoSEQ multiplex PCR assay. In its TCRdb copy, this immuneACCESS table keeps in-frame sequences only and misses some clones. Where compared with another copy, unresolved V genes explain less than half of these, and the others have no known cause. Here the sample has over 85,000 clones; over 75% occur a single time. Almost 1.5% of the sample comes from the top ten. Material: PBMCs. All receptors derive from a woman aged 25 to 45 in good health and CMV-seropositive.

V and J are TRBV14 and TRBJ1-1; 9 bases agree with TRBD1. In germline, CDR1 is SGHDN, CDR2 FVKESK. V gave up 1 base and J gave up 5 bases; unmatched junction bases: 5. The CDR3 is made up of 15 amino acids. As DNA, the CDR3 is TGTGCCAGCAGCCAAGCAGCGACAGGGGGTACTGAAGCTTTCTTT. Protein product: CASSQAATGGTEAFF.

The J gene is TRBJ2-1, the V gene TRBV5-1; D might be TRBD2 (5 bases). CDR1 is SGHRS and CDR2 is YFSETQ in the germline V gene. Trimming left V 0 bases short and J 2 bases short, with 12 bases between. The CDR3 has 16 amino acids. The CDR3 loop reads CASSLGWTETYNEQFF. CDR3 DNA: TGCGCCAGCAGCTTGGGATGGACTGAAACCTACAATGAGCAGTTCTTC. Full variable domain (rest looked up from reference TRBV5-1 and TRBJ2-1): KAGVTQTPRYLIKTRGQQVTLSCSPISGHRSVSWYQQTPGQGLQFLFEYFSETQRNKGNFPGRFSGRQFSNSRSEMNVSTLELGDSALYLCASSLGWTETYNEQFFGPGTRLTVL.

The chain combines TRBV7-3 with TRBJ2-5, with 11 positions matching TRBD2. The CDR3 sequence is 13 residues long. Trimming at V came to 5 bases and at J to 7 bases, leaving 3 bases not matched to a gene. Germline CDR1 and CDR2: SGHTA and FQGTGA. Here the CDR3 DNA reads TGTGCCAGCAGCGCCGGGACTAGCGGGACCCAGTACTTC. It specifies CASSAGTSGTQYF.

The V call is TRBV5-1, the J call TRBJ2-5; TRBD1 aligns across 7 bases. Germline V lookup: CDR1 SGHRS, CDR2 YFSETQ. The J segment lost 1 base and the V segment lost 7 bases, leaving 1 base of the junction unmatched. The CDR3 length is 12 residues. The CDR3 DNA reads TGCGCCAGCCGGGACAGCCAAGAGACCCAGTACTTC. Its protein is CASRDSQETQYF.

This clone came up once. This chain links TRBV7-2 with TRBJ2-7; 8 nucleotides match TRBD1. The junction had 8 bases not matched to a gene; V was cut back by 2 bases and J by 5 bases. This CDR3 contains 15 residues. Germline CDR1 and CDR2: SGHTA and FQGNSA. CDR3 coding DNA: TGTGCCAGCAGCTTACCCCAGGGGGCGCGGAACGAGCAGTACTTC. Residues: CASSLPQGARNEQYF. Filled out from reference TRBV7-2 and TRBJ2-7, the complete variable domain reads GAGVSQSPSNKVTEKGKDVELRCDPISGHTALYWYRQSLGQGLEFLIYFQGNSAPDKSGLPSDRFSAERTGGSVSTLTIQRTQQEDSAVYLCASSLPQGARNEQYFGPGTRLTVT.

The CDR3 DNA is TGTGCCAGCAGTTACACGGGAGGACGAAGGTATGAGCAGTTCTTC. It is translated as CASSYTGGRRYEQFF. The chain has TRBV6-5 and TRBJ2-1, with 7 bases lining up with TRBD2. CDR3 length equals 15 residues. The junction had 9 bases not matched to a gene; V was cut back by 2 bases and J by 8 bases. The germline V gene has CDR1 MNHEY and CDR2 SVGAGI.

The chain couples TRBV5-6 to TRBJ2-7; a possible D gene is TRBD2 (5 bases). The V gene lost 0 bases and the J gene lost 2 bases, with 12 bases spanning the gap. Germline CDR1 is SGHDT and CDR2 is YYEEEE. This CDR3 is built from 15 residues. CDR3 in DNA: TGTGCCAGCAGCTTGGGAGGCGGGCACACCTACGAGCAGTACTTC. Amino acids: CASSLGGGHTYEQYF.

This clone was observed a handful of times. The chain links TRBV11-2 to TRBJ1-5; unclear D gene. The V gene lost 1 base and the J gene lost 5 bases, with 15 bases spanning the gap. The CDR3 length is 16 residues. Germline CDR1 is SGHAT and CDR2 is FQNNGV. This chain's CDR3 is CASSLGGRSSYQPQHF. As DNA, the CDR3 is TGTGCCAGCAGCTTAGGAGGGAGGTCTAGTTATCAGCCCCAGCATTTT.

The rearrangement links TRBV4-1 to TRBJ2-3, with 13 bases identical to TRBD2. The ends lost 6 bases at V and 4 bases at J; junction bases unmatched: 16. This CDR3 comprises 19 residues. Germline CDR1 and CDR2: MGHRA and YSYEKL. The CDR3 DNA sequence: TGCGCCAGCAGAAGGGTTACTAGCGGGGGGGCAGTGGGGGCAGATACGCAGTATTTT. Translation gives CASRRVTSGGAVGADTQYF.

This chain uses TRBV2 with TRBJ2-7; perhaps TRBD2 as D (6 bases). CDR1 and CDR2 from the germline V gene are SNHLY and FYNNEI. The V end lost 6 bases, the J end lost 0 bases, and 15 bases lay between the germline ends. This CDR3 region has 15 residues. The CDR3 reads CASSVWVGSSYEQYF. DNA of the CDR3: TGTGCCAGCAGCGTTTGGGTCGGGAGCTCCTACGAGCAGTACTTC.

CDR3 in amino acids: CASSLGRPGQGSEQYF. CDR3 coding DNA: TGTGCCAGCAGCTTAGGACGACCGGGACAGGGATCCGAGCAGTACTTC. The chain couples TRBV7-9 to TRBJ2-7; 9 positions match TRBD1. Germline V gene lookup returns CDR1 SEHNR and CDR2 FQNEAQ (reference sequence). With V trimmed by 1 base and J by 6 bases, 10 bases remained unmatched. This CDR3 is 16 amino acids long.

V gene TRBV27 combines with J gene TRBJ2-3; 10 positions agree with TRBD2. Trimming removed 3 bases from V and 2 bases from J; junction bases left unmatched: 8. The CDR3 has 17 residues. Germline V CDR1 and CDR2: MNHEY, SMNVEV (reference sequence). CDR3 nucleotide sequence: TGTGCCAGCAGTTTTTGGCTAGCGGGGGCCAACACAGATACGCAGTATTTT. Translation gives CASSFWLAGANTDTQYF.

The chain links TRBV15 to TRBJ2-2, with a tentative D call TRBD1 (6 bases). The CDR3 length is 13 residues. V was trimmed by 3 bases and J by 6 bases, leaving 8 bases between them. Germline loops: CDR1 LNHNV, CDR2 YYDKDF (reference sequence). The DNA of the CDR3 is TGTGCCACCAGCAGGGACAGACCCGGGGAGCTGTTTTTT. It codes for CATSRDRPGELFF.

The chain employs TRBV6-1 and TRBJ1-2; D gene unclear. Germline CDR1 is MNHNS and CDR2 is SASEGT. With 1 base removed from V and 13 bases from J, the gap between germline ends came to 13 bases. The CDR3 runs to 12 residues. CDR3 amino acids: CASSEDTAASTF. CDR3 bases: TGTGCCAGCAGTGAAGATACGGCGGCATCCACCTTC.

This sequence joins TRBV2 and TRBJ1-2; no clear D gene. The CDR3 is made up of 13 amino acids. V was pared by 2 bases and J by 1 base, with 5 bases between. The germline CDR1 and CDR2 sequences are SNHLY and FYNNEI. CDR3 in amino acids: CASSERVNYGYTF. The CDR3 nucleotides read TGTGCCAGCAGTGAACGGGTTAACTATGGCTACACCTTC.

This clone was recorded once. V and J are TRBV15 and TRBJ2-4, with D tentatively TRBD2 (5 bases). V gave up 0 bases and J gave up 2 bases, with 17 bases separating them. CDR1 LNHNV and CDR2 YYDKDF come from the germline V gene (reference sequence). This CDR3 contains 18 residues. CDR3 residues: CATSRDTLNRGTKNIQYF. DNA for the CDR3: TGTGCCACCAGCAGAGATACACTTAACCGGGGTACCAAAAACATTCAGTACTTC.

This sequence joins TRBV7-3 and TRBJ2-7, with 10 bases lining up with TRBD2. V dropped 2 bases and J dropped 4; count of bases not matched to a gene: 5. Germline V gene sequence: CDR1 SGHTA, CDR2 FQGTGA. The CDR3 is 15 residues long. The CDR3 loop is CASSLGLAGDYEQYF. CDR3 nucleotides: TGTGCCAGCAGCTTAGGGCTAGCGGGGGATTACGAGCAGTACTTC.

The chain has TRBV6-1 and TRBJ2-1, with 7 bases matching TRBD1. Germline-derived CDR1 and CDR2 are MNHNS and SASEGT. Trimming at V came to 5 bases and at J to 1 base, leaving 5 bases not matched to a gene. This CDR3 is built from 15 residues. In DNA form, the CDR3 reads TGTGCCAGCAGTCCCCAACAGGGGTCCTACAATGAGCAGTTCTTC. Translation: CASSPQQGSYNEQFF.

V is TRBV28 and J is TRBJ1-5; D is uncertain. This CDR3 has 13 amino acids. V lost 6 bases and J 0 bases, leaving 6 bases between the germline ends. Germline V gene sequence: CDR1 MDHEN, CDR2 SYDVKM. Here the CDR3 DNA reads TGTGCCAGCAGACCCTATAGCAATCAGCCCCAGCATTTT. This translates into CASRPYSNQPQHF.

This sequence joins TRBV11-2 and TRBJ2-3; no reliable D call. Trimming pared 6 bases from V and 4 bases from J, leaving 8 bases between. This CDR3 contains 12 residues. Germline V CDR1 and CDR2: SGHAT, FQNNGV. The CDR3 sequence: CASRSLPDTQYF. CDR3 DNA sequence: TGTGCCAGCAGAAGTCTACCAGATACGCAGTATTTT.

In the case of this clone: This may come from a read error, since a much larger clone is one base off. This chain joins TRBV6-6 and TRBJ2-3; D unclear. CDR3 length equals 12 residues. Trimming stripped 1 base from V and 6 bases from J, with 5 bases between. Germline CDR1 and CDR2: MNHNY and SVGAGI (reference sequence). This chain's CDR3 is CASSYWSDTQYF. CDR3 DNA: TGTGCCAGCAGTTACTGGAGTGATACGCAGTATTTT.

V usage is TRBV2 and J usage is TRBJ1-5; D unresolved. The CDR3 is 16 residues long. V was clipped by 8 bases and J by 0 bases, with 17 bases between them. Germline V lookup: CDR1 SNHLY, CDR2 FYNNEI. The CDR3 DNA follows: TGTGCCAGCTCTCCTGAGGCGTTATATAGCAATCAGCCCCAGCATTTT. Translated: CASSPEALYSNQPQHF.

The chain carries TRBV7-2 and TRBJ1-2; 8 bases map to TRBD1. V was pared by 1 base and J by 3 bases, with 7 bases of the junction left unmatched. The CDR3 contains 16 residues. Germline assignment: CDR1 SGHTA and CDR2 FQGNSA. The CDR3 protein is CASSLGYRGGDYGYTF. As DNA, the CDR3 is TGTGCCAGCAGCTTAGGGTACAGGGGGGGAGACTATGGCTACACCTTC.

This sequence joins TRBV5-4 and TRBJ2-5; 11 nucleotides line up with TRBD2. This CDR3 comprises 16 residues. The J segment lost 5 bases and the V segment lost 4 bases, leaving 10 bases of the junction unmatched. Looked up from germline, CDR1 is SGHNT and CDR2 is YYREEE (reference sequence). This CDR3 reads CASSPGGLAGGETQYF. The CDR3 nucleotides are TGTGCCAGCAGCCCTGGGGGGCTAGCGGGGGGTGAGACCCAGTACTTC.

The chain recombines TRBV7-6 with TRBJ2-2; D gene unclear. Germline CDR1 reads SGHVS; CDR2 reads FNYEAQ. V lost 5 bases to trimming and J lost 5 bases, with 15 bases between them. CDR3 length: 15 residues. This CDR3 reads CASSRFPDKTGELFF. CDR3 bases: TGTGCCAGCAGCAGATTCCCAGACAAGACCGGGGAGCTGTTTTTT.

CDR3 in amino acids: CASTWGQGNGELFF. CDR3 bases: TGTGCCAGCACCTGGGGACAGGGGAACGGGGAGCTGTTTTTT. The rearrangement joins TRBV6-5 to TRBJ2-2; 10 positions agree with TRBD1. Germline CDR1 MNHEY, CDR2 SVGAGI. V gave up 7 bases and J gave up 7 bases; unmatched junction bases: 6. CDR3 size: 14 residues.

The rearrangement joins TRBV13 to TRBJ2-7; 10 bases are shared with TRBD1. The V gene end was trimmed by 5 bases and the J gene end by 0 bases; junction bases not matched to a gene: 4. Germline assignment: CDR1 PRHDT and CDR2 FYEKMQ (reference sequence). The CDR3 has 15 amino acids. CDR3 sequence (DNA): TGTGCCAGCAGCGTCGGACAGGGGGGCTCCTACGAGCAGTACTTC. Translated: CASSVGQGGSYEQYF.

J is TRBJ1-2 and V is TRBV2, with 9 bases lining up with TRBD1. Germline loops: CDR1 SNHLY, CDR2 FYNNEI. V was clipped by 6 bases and J by 5 bases; unmatched bases: 10. The CDR3 has 15 residues. CDR3 bases: TGTGCCAGCAGCACCACAGGGGGCTTATCTTATGGCTACACCTTC. It translates to CASSTTGGLSYGYTF.

The table lists this clone with a count of one. V usage is TRBV29-1 and J usage is TRBJ2-7; D unclear. The V and J ends lost 4 bases and 5 bases respectively, with 12 bases between them. This CDR3 is 12 amino acids long. Germline CDR1 is SQVTM and CDR2 is ANQGSEA. The CDR3 here is CSVARTDHEQYF. In nucleotides, the CDR3 is TGCAGCGTTGCGAGAACAGACCACGAGCAGTACTTC.

V and J are TRBV14 and TRBJ1-2; 7 bases map to TRBD1. Germline V gene sequence: CDR1 SGHDN, CDR2 FVKESK. J gave up 5 bases and V 4 bases, and 4 bases lay outside the gene matches. This CDR3 comprises 13 residues. The chain's CDR3 is CASSRGTAYGYTF. CDR3 coding DNA: TGTGCCAGCAGCCGCGGGACAGCGTATGGCTACACCTTC.